The 2 T cell receptor beta chains in this list originate from one sample, sequenced in a study of cytomegalovirus exposure and HLA in healthy donors. The primer mix had 60 Vbeta and 13 Jbeta primers. Sequenced by immunoSEQ multiplex PCR; TCRdb stores in-frame clones only, minus some. The sample lists hundreds of thousands of clones, almost 80% occurring once. Sequenced material: PBMCs. These receptors all stem from a male donor in good health and CMV-seronegative.

V usage is TRBV5-1 and J usage is TRBJ2-2; 10 bases fit TRBD2. The germline V gene encodes CDR1 SGHRS and CDR2 YFSETQ. CDR3 length: 15 residues. Losses at the gene ends were 4 bases for V and 5 bases for J; bases not matched to a gene: 5. CDR3: CASSASGGGTGELFF. The DNA of the CDR3 is TGCGCCAGCAGCGCCAGCGGGGGGGGAACCGGGGAGCTGTTTTTT.

This chain links TRBV29-1 with TRBJ2-1, with unresolved D. CDR1 and CDR2 from the germline V gene are SQVTM and ANQGSEA. V was trimmed by 4 bases and J by 0 bases, leaving 7 bases between them. The CDR3 extends over 13 amino acids. CDR3 region: CSVASSSYNEQFF. In DNA, the CDR3 is TGCAGCGTTGCCTCGAGCTCCTACAATGAGCAGTTCTTC.